This TCR beta chain was retrieved from a study of response to subunit inactivated influenza vaccine (dated by TCRdb to between 2017 and 2018). Background on the whole study: Deep quantitative T cell receptor repertoire profiling was used in the study to track responses to a trivalent subunit inactivated influenza vaccine.

The library was obtained by RT-PCR. Sequenced on an Illumina HiSeq 2500. TCRdb took the public reads, trimmed them with fastp at Q25, ran MiXCR for clone calling and kept in-frame beta chains. Rows matching on CDR3 protein sequence are summarized as one entry with the most common DNA and genes. A total of about 620,000 distinct CDR3 sequences appear in this sample, around 11% of them only once. Roughly 11% of the sample lies in the top ten. General study outcomes and caveats: The authors suggested that each seasonal influenza vaccination may recruit only a limited number of new T cells.

This clonotype was recorded a few times. Its antigen has not been determined. One end of the junction fails to match germline, which may point to a read error. Separately, the same data were catalogued under a study of T cells expressing NK-cell markers. According to the second study: TCR beta cDNA libraries were prepared using 5'RACE template switching, which introduced a universal primer site and unique molecular identifiers. In sorted CD3+CD56+NKG2C+, CD3+CD56+NKG2C- and CD3+CD56-NKG2C+ T-cell subsets from about 8 donors, TCR beta-chain repertoires were profiled. Of the eight sequenced donors, seven were found to be HCMV-seropositive and one was found to be HCMV-seronegative. To restrict sorting to alphabetaTCR-expressing T cells, an anti-gammadeltaTCR antibody was added in several experiments. In roughly six donors, the dominant CD3+CD56+NKG2C+ clonotypes were among the top 10 CD8+ clonotypes and accounted for roughly 1.0-8% of CD8+ T cells. Those dominant clonotypes were again the most abundant among CD3+CD56-NKG2C+ cells in a handful of donors, at about 25-60.1%. Whether the expanded NKG2C-expressing T cell clones were specific for HCMV antigens was left unclear. Randomly selected healthy volunteers, three men and five women, were used as the eight sequenced donors. To determine HCMV serostatus, a commercial ELISA kit was used to detect HCMV-specific IgG in serum. Peripheral blood mononuclear cells were isolated from blood by Ficoll density gradient centrifugation. Bulk peripheral blood T-cell repertoires were additionally sequenced from unsorted PBMC for 5 or 6 donors. cDNA synthesis was primed from the TCR beta constant segment, followed by two successive PCR amplification steps. Sequencing of the libraries produced 2 x 150 bp reads on Illumina HiSeq 2000/2500, MiSeq or NextSeq. MIGEC was used to demultiplex reads and group reads by UMI, and MiTCR was used to assemble and quantify clonotypes. To exclude erroneous sequences, only TCR cDNA sequences supported by at least two reads were retained. The tcR package was used for downstream repertoire analysis, and clonotypes were matched across fractions by CDR3 nucleotide sequence plus V segment. VDJmatch was used to annotate antigen specificity against VDJdb, with one amino acid substitution in CDR3 permitted.

The starting material was PBMCs from blood, obtained on the day of vaccination. The clonotype comes from a middle-aged man who received an inactivated influenza vaccine. Donor details come from another sample of the same person, matched by shared clones.

At the DNA level, the sequence is TGTGCCAGCAGCTCCTACAGGGGGGATATGAACACTGAAGCCTTCTTT. This gives the protein CASSSYRGDMNTEAFF. The V gene is TRBV7-9 and the J gene is TRBJ1-1; TRBD1 agrees with 8 junctional bases. Taken from cysteine to phenylalanine, the CDR3 has 16 residues. Of all the DNA, just the CDR3 is kept, 48 bases in frame from base 1. Based on the germline V gene (reference sequence), the CDR1 and CDR2 sequences are SEHNR and FQNEAQ.